A single sample is the source of the 31 T cell receptor beta chains below, sequenced in a study of blood T cell repertoires in COVID-19. The method was immunoSEQ multiplex PCR; TCRdb's version includes in-frame clones alone and lacks a portion of them. This table has roughly 230,000 clones, 80% to 90% appearing once. Material for sequencing was peripheral blood. The receptor source for this set is a woman in her thirties or forties who had recovered from COVID-19.

The genes are TRBV25-1 and TRBJ1-1; perhaps TRBD1 as D (5 bases). Trimming shortened V by 1 base and J by 2 bases, and 14 bases separated the two germline ends. The CDR3 has 16 residues. The germline CDR1 and CDR2 sequences are MGHDK and SYGVNS. CDR3: CASSELGLGGNTEAFF. The DNA for the CDR3 is TGTGCCAGCAGTGAATTGGGGTTGGGGGGAAACACTGAAGCTTTCTTT.

The chain links TRBV9 to TRBJ2-2; 9 nucleotides match TRBD2. J gave up 7 bases and V 6 bases, and 13 bases lay outside the gene matches. The CDR3 loop spans 16 amino acids. The germline CDR1 and CDR2 sequences are SGDLS and YYNGEE. The CDR3 DNA reads as TGTGCCAGCACCGTGGGCAGCGGGGGGCGGTACGGGGAGCTGTTTTTT. Amino acid sequence: CASTVGSGGRYGELFF.

The J gene is TRBJ2-2, the V gene TRBV11-3, with TRBD1 identical over 8 bases. The CDR3 is 15 amino acids. The germline V gene has CDR1 SGHNT and CDR2 YENEEA. The V gene end was trimmed by 5 bases and the J gene end by 6 bases; junction bases not matched to a gene: 8. For the CDR3, the DNA is TGTGCCAGCAGCCCCAGGGGGCCCGTTGCCGGGGAGCTGTTTTTT. Protein product: CASSPRGPVAGELFF.

V and J are TRBV12-3 or TRBV12-4 and TRBJ1-2; the D is unclear. With 5 bases removed from V and 4 bases from J, the gap between germline ends came to 11 bases. CDR3 length: 13 residues. The DNA for the CDR3 is TGTGCCAGCAGTATCGGTGGTGTCTATGGCTACACCTTC. It specifies CASSIGGVYGYTF.

There are a few counts of this clone. This chain uses TRBV10-3 with TRBJ1-1, with a tentative D call TRBD1 (6 bases). The germline CDR1 and CDR2 sequences are ENHRY and SYGVKD. The CDR3 length is 14 residues. V lost 6 bases, J lost 0 bases, and 11 bases lay in between. The CDR3 DNA sequence: TGTGCCATCAGGGACAGTAAGATGAACACTGAAGCTTTCTTT. Amino acids: CAIRDSKMNTEAFF.

The rearrangement uses TRBV6-2 or TRBV6-3 and TRBJ2-3, with D possibly being TRBD2 (5 bases). CDR3 length equals 16 residues. Germline CDR1 and CDR2: MNHEY and SVGEGT. The germline V and J ends were trimmed by 6 bases and 0 bases, with 16 bases remaining between them. The CDR3 bases are TGTGCCAGCAGCCGATCAGCGGTGTCTAGCACAGATACGCAGTATTTT. Protein sequence: CASSRSAVSSTDTQYF.

This rearrangement joins TRBV4-2 to TRBJ1-1; 8 positions agree with TRBD1. The V and J ends lost 4 bases and 3 bases, in that order; junction bases with no gene match: 1. Per germline, CDR1 LGHNA and CDR2 YNFKEQ. CDR3 size: 13 residues. The CDR3 region has the DNA TGTGCCAGCAGCCCGGACAGGGACACTGAAGCTTTCTTT. Encoded protein: CASSPDRDTEAFF.

The chain carries TRBV19 and TRBJ1-4; 9 bases align to TRBD1. The germline CDR1 and CDR2 sequences are LNHDA and SQIVND (reference sequence). The CDR3 has 15 amino acids. The J segment lost 8 bases and the V segment lost 6 bases, leaving 10 bases of the junction unmatched. The DNA for the CDR3 is TGTGCCAGTAGAGATACAGGGGGCGGCCGAGAAAAACTGTTTTTT. Amino acid sequence: CASRDTGGGREKLFF.

The rearrangement joins TRBV28 to TRBJ1-1; D is ambiguous. V was cut by 5 bases and J by 10 bases, with 20 bases left in between. The CDR3 spans 14 residues. From germline, CDR1 is MDHEN and CDR2 SYDVKM. CDR3 nucleotides: TGTGCCAGCAGTCCACCGGGAAGGGCCCTAGGAGCTTTCTTT. This codes for CASSPPGRALGAFF.

The rearrangement links TRBV5-1 to TRBJ1-1, with D perhaps TRBD1 (5 bases). The V end lost 3 bases, the J end lost 4 bases, and 13 bases lay between the germline ends. This CDR3 has 14 amino acids. The germline CDR1 and CDR2 sequences are SGHRS and YFSETQ. In DNA, the CDR3 is TGCGCCAGCAGCTCGGAGGGGTGGGGCACTGAAGCTTTCTTT. This translates into CASSSEGWGTEAFF.

The chain joins TRBV7-8 to TRBJ2-3; 10 bases align to TRBD1. J was trimmed by 2 bases and V by 1 base; bases with no gene match: 15. The CDR3 consists of 20 residues. Germline values: CDR1 SGHVS, CDR2 FQNEAQ. The CDR3 region has the DNA TGTGCCAGCAGCTTAGTAAGCGGGACAGGGGAGAAAGAGTCCACAGATACGCAGTATTTT. Translated, it gives CASSLVSGTGEKESTDTQYF. Based on the CDR3 plus reference TRBV7-8 and TRBJ2-3, the full variable domain is GAGVSQSPRYKVAKRGQDVALRCDPISGHVSLFWYQQALGQGPEFLTYFQNEAQLDKSGLPSDRFFAERPEGSVSTLKIQRTQQEDSAVYLCASSLVSGTGEKESTDTQYFGPGTRLTVL.

The rearrangement links TRBV19 to TRBJ1-2, with a possible D match to TRBD1 (5 bases). Trimming removed 3 bases from V and 0 bases from J, with 8 bases in between. This CDR3 is built from 14 residues. Germline V gene data show CDR1 as LNHDA and CDR2 as SQIVND (reference sequence). The CDR3 nucleotides are TGTGCCAGTAGTATCCGGACACCTAACTATGGCTACACCTTC. Translation: CASSIRTPNYGYTF.

J is TRBJ1-3 and V is TRBV6-6, with a possible D match to TRBD1 (5 bases). CDR1 and CDR2 from the germline V gene are MNHNY and SVGAGI (reference sequence). This CDR3 contains 16 residues. V was clipped by 8 bases and J by 1 base, with 18 bases between them. CDR3: CASGKRQSTSGNTIYF. Here the CDR3 DNA reads TGTGCCAGCGGGAAGCGACAGTCAACTTCTGGAAACACCATATATTTT.

V usage is TRBV5-1 and J usage is TRBJ1-6; no reliable D call. V lost 1 base, J lost 0 bases, and 11 bases lay in between. The CDR3 has 17 amino acids. Germline CDR1 SGHRS, CDR2 YFSETQ. The CDR3 DNA reads TGCGCCAGCAGCTTGACGAGTAGAAGCTCCTATAATTCACCCCTCCACTTT. Its translation is CASSLTSRSSYNSPLHF.

The genes are TRBV18 and TRBJ2-2; no reliable D call. Germline assignment: CDR1 KGHSH and CDR2 LQKENI. Trimming shortened V by 7 bases and J by 0 bases, and 9 bases separated the two germline ends. The CDR3 is 14 amino acids. The CDR3 sequence is CASFSQTNTGELFF. In DNA form, the CDR3 reads TGTGCCAGCTTCTCTCAGACGAACACCGGGGAGCTGTTTTTT.

The chain has TRBV5-4 and TRBJ1-3; TRBD1 is a possible D gene (5 bases). The germline V gene has CDR1 SGHNT and CDR2 YYREEE (reference sequence). The CDR3 is made up of 15 amino acids. Trimming took off 2 bases at V and 0 bases at J, with 9 bases between the two ends. The DNA for the CDR3 is TGTGCCAGCAGCTTAGACAGATCCTCTGGAAACACCATATATTTT. Translating it yields CASSLDRSSGNTIYF.

CDR3: CASRFPGTRSNEQFF. In nucleotides, the CDR3 is TGTGCCAGCAGGTTCCCCGGGACTAGGAGCAATGAGCAGTTCTTC. V and J are TRBV11-2 and TRBJ2-1; 8 nucleotides match TRBD2. Germline CDR1 SGHAT, CDR2 FQNNGV. The CDR3 loop spans 15 amino acids. V was clipped by 6 bases and J by 6 bases; unmatched bases: 10.

The rearrangement joins TRBV28 to TRBJ2-1; perhaps TRBD1 as D (6 bases). V lost 5 bases, J lost 10 bases, and 12 bases lay in between. From germline, CDR1 is MDHEN and CDR2 SYDVKM. CDR3 length: 12 amino acids. As DNA, the CDR3 is TGTGCCAGCAGTCAACAGGGAAAGGAGCAGTTCTTC. This translates into CASSQQGKEQFF. Drawing the rest from reference TRBV28 and TRBJ2-1, the complete variable domain is DVKVTQSSRYLVKRTGEKVFLECVQDMDHENMFWYRQDPGLGLRLIYFSYDVKMKEKGDIPEGYSVSREKKERFSLILESASTNQTSMYLCASSQQGKEQFFGPGTRLTVL.

The chain is built from TRBV19 and TRBJ2-7, with D uncertain. Germline V CDR1 and CDR2: LNHDA, SQIVND (reference sequence). With 11 bases removed from V and 4 bases from J, the gap between germline ends came to 9 bases. The CDR3 totals 10 residues. The CDR3 DNA reads TGTGCCGAAAAGAGGTACGAGCAGTACGTC. Translated: CAEKRYEQYV.

The gene calls are TRBV5-1 and TRBJ1-5, with TRBD1 matching 11 bases. With 4 bases clipped from V and 7 bases from J, the junction kept 10 bases outside the gene matches. Germline V CDR1 and CDR2: SGHRS, YFSETQ. This CDR3 region has 16 residues. The CDR3 protein is CASSPVPGQGEQPQHF. DNA of the CDR3: TGCGCCAGCAGCCCGGTACCGGGACAGGGGGAACAGCCCCAGCATTTT. Full variable domain (remainder filled in from reference TRBV5-1 and TRBJ1-5): KAGVTQTPRYLIKTRGQQVTLSCSPISGHRSVSWYQQTPGQGLQFLFEYFSETQRNKGNFPGRFSGRQFSNSRSEMNVSTLELGDSALYLCASSPVPGQGEQPQHFGDGTRLSIL.

This chain links TRBV7-9 with TRBJ2-3; 8 nucleotides match TRBD2. The CDR3 is 12 amino acids. The germline gives CDR1 SEHNR, CDR2 FQNEAQ (reference sequence). J gave up 0 bases and V 10 bases, and 0 bases lay outside the gene matches. The CDR3 loop is CATSGSTDTQYF. CDR3 DNA sequence: TGTGCCACTAGCGGGAGCACAGATACGCAGTATTTT.

This clone was detected only once. The chain links TRBV4-3 to TRBJ2-3, with 8 bases lining up with TRBD2. Looked up from germline, CDR1 is LGHNA and CDR2 is YSLEER. V was clipped by 2 bases and J by 4 bases; unmatched bases: 14. This CDR3 spans 18 amino acids. The CDR3 sequence is CASSQFLLAGGRADTQYF. Here the CDR3 DNA reads TGCGCCAGCAGCCAATTCTTACTTGCGGGAGGTAGGGCAGATACGCAGTATTTT.

This chain joins TRBV7-2 and TRBJ2-3, with 7 bases aligning to TRBD2. Germline CDR1 SGHTA, CDR2 FQGNSA. The CDR3 spans 17 residues. V trimming: 5 bases; J trimming: 2 bases; junction bases outside the gene matches: 13. The CDR3 region is CASSLSPGGGDTDTQYF. The CDR3 DNA reads TGTGCCAGCAGCCTATCCCCGGGCGGGGGTGACACAGATACGCAGTATTTT.

This clone was seen a single time. The CDR3 sequence: CASRYIELTYGYTF. CDR3 sequence (DNA): TGTGCCAGCAGGTACATTGAACTCACCTATGGCTACACCTTC. This chain joins TRBV6-5 and TRBJ1-2; D not certain. This CDR3 region has 14 residues. The V gene's germline CDR1 is MNHEY and CDR2 SVGAGI. Trimming cost V 6 bases and J 4 bases, with 15 bases left between them.

V and J are TRBV12-3 or TRBV12-4 and TRBJ1-2; D ambiguous. V lost 6 bases, J lost 8 bases, and 16 bases lay in between. CDR3 size: 13 residues. CDR3 region: CASSPSGVIGYTF. DNA for the CDR3: TGTGCCAGCAGCCCTTCCGGGGTCATAGGCTACACCTTC.

This clone occurred a few times. This sequence joins TRBV6-5 and TRBJ2-7, with D tentatively TRBD1 (6 bases). CDR1 and CDR2 from the germline V gene are MNHEY and SVGAGI. The V end was cut by 8 bases, the J end by 0 bases, with 11 bases between. This CDR3 region has 13 residues. As DNA, the CDR3 is TGTGCCAGCCAACAGGGAGTCTCCTACGAGCAGTACTTC. Protein sequence: CASQQGVSYEQYF.

The chain uses TRBV5-5 and TRBJ2-7, with 8 nucleotides matching TRBD2. The germline gives CDR1 SGHKS, CDR2 YYEKEE (reference sequence). With V trimmed by 2 bases and J by 2 bases, 6 bases remained unmatched. The CDR3 contains 15 residues. The CDR3 DNA sequence: TGTGCCAGCAGCTTTCGACGGGGGGGCCCCTACGAGCAGTACTTC. Protein: CASSFRRGGPYEQYF.

The rearrangement joins TRBV27 to TRBJ1-1; D uncertain. V dropped 7 bases and J dropped 3 bases, with 12 bases sitting between them. The CDR3 covers 13 residues. CDR1 and CDR2 (germline): MNHEY, SMNVEV (reference sequence). CDR3 DNA sequence: TGTGCCAGCACCCCCTCCGGGGACACTGAAGCTTTCTTT. This codes for CASTPSGDTEAFF.

The chain recombines TRBV9 with TRBJ2-3, with TRBD1 matching 10 bases. J lost 4 bases, V lost 3 bases, and 8 bases had no gene match. This CDR3 contains 16 residues. Germline-derived CDR1 and CDR2 are SGDLS and YYNGEE. CDR3 in amino acids: CASSARTGGNADTQYF. CDR3 bases: TGTGCCAGCAGCGCCAGGACAGGGGGAAATGCAGATACGCAGTATTTT. The whole variable domain, filled in from reference TRBV9 and TRBJ2-3, reads DSGVTQTPKHLITATGQRVTLRCSPRSGDLSVYWYQQSLDQGLQFLIQYYNGEERAKGNILERFSAQQFPDLHSELNLSSLELGDSALYFCASSARTGGNADTQYFGPGTRLTVL.

The V gene is TRBV19, the J gene TRBJ2-7; 7 bases match TRBD2. CDR1 is LNHDA, CDR2 SQIVND, per germline (reference sequence). The trim removed 4 bases at V and 5 bases at J, leaving 8 bases unmatched. CDR3 length: 14 residues. The chain's CDR3 is CASSKRGELHEQYF. CDR3 bases: TGTGCCAGTAGTAAGCGGGGTGAATTGCACGAGCAGTACTTC.

J is TRBJ2-1 and V is TRBV4-1; D is unclear. This CDR3 region has 16 residues. Germline V gives CDR1 MGHRA, CDR2 YSYEKL. The V end lost 1 base, the J end lost 0 bases, and 10 bases lay between the germline ends. CDR3 nucleotide sequence: TGCGCCAGCAGCCAAGGTCCGCGGAGCTCCTACAATGAGCAGTTCTTC. It yields the protein CASSQGPRSSYNEQFF.